A selection of T cell receptor beta chains follows, all from one sample in a study of CD8 T cells in Susac syndrome. TCRdb called the immunoSEQ multiplex PCR reads again in MiXCR, with one record for every CDR3 protein. The sample lists around 170,000 distinct CDR3 sequences; approximately 96% were seen once. The material sequenced was CD8+ T cells from PBMCs. The receptors come from a human donor with multiple sclerosis. CDR3s include the opening cysteine and the closing phenylalanine or tryptophan. Fields, in order: J gene, clone size, D gene, V gene, CDR3 DNA, CDR3 protein. D genes are given only for firm matches. Clone size is given for some rows only: seen once, a few or many times, or a class if the clone is expanded.

TRBJ2-7	NA	NA	TRBV27	TGTGCCAGCAGATTGGAGGTGGGGGGCGAGCAGTACTTC	CASRLEVGGEQYF
TRBJ2-1	NA	NA	TRBV3-1	TGTGCCAGCAGCACCTCCTACAATGAGCAGTTCTTC	CASSTSYNEQFF
TRBJ2-3	NA	TRBD2	TRBV9	TGTGCCAGCAGCCTTAGCGGGGGGACGACAGATACGCAGTATTTT	CASSLSGGTTDTQYF
TRBJ2-3	NA	NA	TRBV4-2	TGTGCCAGCAGCCAAGGGGTGCCGTTTGGTGGAAATACGCAGTATTTT	CASSQGVPFGGNTQYF
TRBJ2-1	NA	NA	TRBV2	TGTGCCAGCGGTTCCAGCGGTCGAAATGAGCAGTTCTTC	CASGSSGRNEQFF
TRBJ1-1	once	NA	TRBV27	TGTGCCAGCAGTTTGGTGCGGCCTTTGAACACTGAAGCTTTCTTT	CASSLVRPLNTEAFF
TRBJ2-3	NA	TRBD1	TRBV20-1	TGCAGTGCTAGAGTATTACAGGGGACAGATACGCAGTATTTT	CSARVLQGTDTQYF
TRBJ1-1	NA	NA	TRBV9	TGTGCCAGCAGCGTAGCCCTTAGCACTGAAGCTTTCTTT	CASSVALSTEAFF
TRBJ2-1	once	TRBD1	TRBV13	TGTGCCAGCAGCGCCGGGACAGGGACCTTCTTC	CASSAGTGTFF
TRBJ2-1	NA	TRBD2	TRBV7-3	TGTGCCAGCAGCCGATGGGGTAGCGGGGGCTCCAATGAGCAGTTCTTC	CASSRWGSGGSNEQFF
TRBJ2-7	NA	TRBD1	TRBV18	TGTGCCACCTCACGGCGACAGGGGAACGAGCAGTACTTC	CATSRRQGNEQYF
TRBJ2-7	NA	TRBD2	TRBV25-1	TGTGCCAGCAGTGAATCGGGTAGCGGGGTGGAGCAGTACTTC	CASSESGSGVEQYF
TRBJ2-7	NA	TRBD1	TRBV5-1	TGCGCCAGCAGCTGGACCGGGACAGGGCTTACCTACGAGCAGTACTTC	CASSWTGTGLTYEQYF
TRBJ2-7	once	NA	TRBV4-1	TGCGCCAGCAGCCGATGGGGGATGTCCTACGAGCAGTACTTC	CASSRWGMSYEQYF
TRBJ2-7	NA	NA	TRBV6-5	TGTGCCAGCAGTTTCAGTGGGCGGAAACCCTACGAGCAGTACTTC	CASSFSGRKPYEQYF
TRBJ2-7	NA	NA	TRBV7-2	TGTGCCAGCAGCCACTTAGCGTACGAGCAGTACTTC	CASSHLAYEQYF
TRBJ2-3	NA	NA	TRBV3-1	TGTGCCAGCAGCCAAGTGGGGCCGGACTTCTCTAGCACAGATACGCAGTATTTT	CASSQVGPDFSSTDTQYF
TRBJ1-1	NA	TRBD1	TRBV4-1	TGCGCCAGCAGCGGACAGGCCACTGAAGCTTTCTTT	CASSGQATEAFF
TRBJ2-7	NA	TRBD1	TRBV6-1	TGTGCCAGCGCGGACAGGGCGTACGAGCAGTACTTC	CASADRAYEQYF
TRBJ2-5	NA	NA	TRBV27	TGTGCCAGCAGTTCCTTCGGGTTAATAGAGACCCAGTACTTC	CASSSFGLIETQYF
TRBJ2-5	NA	TRBD1	TRBV9	TGTGCCAGCAGCGACAGGGGAATGGGAAAAGAGACCCAGTACTTC	CASSDRGMGKETQYF
TRBJ1-2	NA	TRBD1	TRBV19	TGTGCCAGTAGTGCCGGGACAGGGGCCTACTATGGCTACACCTTC	CASSAGTGAYYGYTF
TRBJ2-2	NA	NA	TRBV11-2	TGTGCCAGCAGTAGGCGGGGGAACACCGGGGAGCTGTTTTTT	CASSRRGNTGELFF
TRBJ1-2	NA	NA	TRBV20-1	TGCAGTGCTTCGGGACACCGGTACCCACCCGGAGGATATGGCTACACCTTC	CSASGHRYPPGGYGYTF
TRBJ2-3	once	NA	TRBV20-1	TGCAGTGCTAGAGATCTGAGGAGGACTATCACAGATACGCAGTATTTT	CSARDLRRTITDTQYF
TRBJ1-5	NA	NA	TRBV7-9	TGTGCCAGCAGCCCTCAGGGACGGGGCAATCAGCCCCAGCATTTT	CASSPQGRGNQPQHF
TRBJ1-1	NA	TRBD1	TRBV4-1	TGCGCCAGCAACCGAAGACAGGGAGAATATTTTATTAACACTGAAGCTTTCTTT	CASNRRQGEYFINTEAFF
TRBJ2-3	NA	TRBD2	TRBV28	TGTGCCAGCAGTATGAATAGCGGGAGGGATGTAGATACGCAGTATTTT	CASSMNSGRDVDTQYF
TRBJ2-4	NA	TRBD2	TRBV28	TGTGCCAGCGCATGGGAGGGAAACATTCAGTACTTC	CASAWEGNIQYF
TRBJ1-2	NA	NA	TRBV20-1	TGCAGTCCCATGGGGGCTGACGGCTACACCTTC	CSPMGADGYTF
TRBJ2-1	NA	NA	TRBV4-2	TGTGCCAGCAGCCAATCTCTCGGGATTGAGCAGTTCTTC	CASSQSLGIEQFF
TRBJ2-1	NA	TRBD2	TRBV2	TGTGCCAGCAGCGTTAGCGGGAGCAATGAGCAGTTCTTC	CASSVSGSNEQFF
TRBJ2-2	NA	TRBD1	TRBV2	TGTGCCAGCAGAGGGGGCCGATACACCGGGGAGCTGTTTTTT	CASRGGRYTGELFF
TRBJ2-1	NA	TRBD2	TRBV5-3	TGTGCCAGAAGCTTGGCGAGCGGGGGGACGCATGAGCAGTTCTTC	CARSLASGGTHEQFF
TRBJ1-1	NA	NA	TRBV7-2	TGTGCCAGCAGCTTTGTGGGACCGAACACTGAAGCTTTCTTT	CASSFVGPNTEAFF
TRBJ1-1	NA	NA	TRBV4-2	TGTGCCAGCAGCCAAGAGGACGGACGTGTAGTGAACACTGAAGCTTTCTTT	CASSQEDGRVVNTEAFF
TRBJ1-5	NA	TRBD1	TRBV6-1	TGTGCCAGCACCACGGGACAGATCAATCAGCCCCAGCATTTT	CASTTGQINQPQHF
TRBJ1-1	NA	NA	TRBV13	TGTGCCAGCAGCTTTATAGGCCTGGATCCTGAAGCTTTCTTT	CASSFIGLDPEAFF
TRBJ2-1	NA	TRBD2	TRBV3-1	TGTGCCAGCAGCCAAGTACCTAGCGGGGGTCCCACCTACAATGAGCAGTTCTTC	CASSQVPSGGPTYNEQFF
TRBJ2-7	NA	NA	TRBV6-5	TGTGCCAGCAGTATCGGACAGTTCCCCTACGAGCAGTACTTC	CASSIGQFPYEQYF
TRBJ1-1	NA	TRBD1	TRBV5-1	TGCGCCAGCACCTCAGGGGGTGACACTGAAGCTTTCTTT	CASTSGGDTEAFF
TRBJ2-5	NA	TRBD2	TRBV28	TGTGCCAGCAGTTTTCAGCGGGGACAAGAGACCCAGTACTTC	CASSFQRGQETQYF
TRBJ2-1	NA	NA	TRBV9	TGTGCCAGCAGCGCCTTCGACAATGAGCAGTTCTTC	CASSAFDNEQFF
TRBJ2-7	NA	TRBD1	TRBV28	TGTGCCAGCAGTAAACGGGACAGGGGCCCCACCTACGAGCAGTACTTC	CASSKRDRGPTYEQYF
TRBJ2-1	NA	NA	TRBV29-1	TGCAGCGTTGGGGGGGCCTACAATGAGCAGTTCTTC	CSVGGAYNEQFF
TRBJ2-7	NA	NA	TRBV7-9	TGTGCCAGCAGCTCGACGGACGCGTCCTACGAGCAGTACTTC	CASSSTDASYEQYF
TRBJ2-1	NA	NA	TRBV7-9	TGTGCCAGCAGCTTAGACGGACTGATCTACAATGAGCAGTTCTTC	CASSLDGLIYNEQFF